In this sample, the clone carrying this T cell receptor beta chain turned up once. Measured with immunoSEQ multiplex PCR; TCRdb has only the in-frame clones, and not every one. The sample has some 100,000 clones, roughly nine tenths seen once. From germline, CDR1 is WSHSY and CDR2 SAAADI. The CDR3 is made up of 16 amino acids. The trim removed 5 bases at V and 9 bases at J, leaving 12 bases unmatched. The data were taken from a study of control samples from healthy donors and cancer patients. The chain combines TRBV10-2 with TRBJ1-6, with 8 bases fitting TRBD1. Sequencing input: blood. This sequence was found in a human donor in good health. The donor label of this sample is uncertain. CDR3 in DNA: TGCGCCAGCAGTCCCATCGACAGGGGAAACACTTCACCCCTCCACTTT. Translation gives CASSPIDRGNTSPLHF.